The clone carrying this T cell receptor beta chain was seen repeatedly, ten times or more. The antigen is unknown. Germline V gene sequence: CDR1 MNHNS, CDR2 SASEGT. The CDR3 totals 15 residues. The V gene end was trimmed by 6 bases and the J gene end by 4 bases; junction bases not matched to a gene: 9. For TCR, cDNA came from 5'RACE template switching, which added a universal primer site and UMIs. One entry per CDR3 protein results from TCRdb running MiXCR on the 5' RACE reads. The data show around 46,000 distinct CDR3 sequences, 7.4% seen once. This sample was taken from a study of T cells after yellow fever vaccination. Study-level points and caveats: Clonotypes found in both CD4 and CD8 compartments made up a small share. Contamination by abundant bulk-population clonotypes could be present in FACS-sorted repertoires.

The rearrangement links TRBV6-1 to TRBJ2-5, with 9 bases lining up with TRBD1. The sequenced sample was CD8+ T cells sorted from PBMCs, obtained around 15 days after the first yellow fever vaccination. The TCR originated in a man younger than 30 who received the YFV17D yellow fever vaccine. The DNA for the CDR3 is TGTGCCAGCAGACCTGGGACAGGGCCGTTAGAGACCCAGTACTTC. It codes for CASRPGTGPLETQYF.